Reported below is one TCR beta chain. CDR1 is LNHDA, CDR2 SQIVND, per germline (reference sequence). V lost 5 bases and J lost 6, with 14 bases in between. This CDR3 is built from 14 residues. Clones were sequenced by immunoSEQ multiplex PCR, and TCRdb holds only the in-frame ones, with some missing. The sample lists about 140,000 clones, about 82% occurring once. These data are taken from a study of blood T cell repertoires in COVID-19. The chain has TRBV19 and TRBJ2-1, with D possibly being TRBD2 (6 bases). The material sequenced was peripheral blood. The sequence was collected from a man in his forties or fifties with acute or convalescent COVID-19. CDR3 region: CASSVLASVNEQFF. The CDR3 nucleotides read TGTGCCAGTAGTGTACTAGCAAGCGTCAATGAGCAGTTCTTC.